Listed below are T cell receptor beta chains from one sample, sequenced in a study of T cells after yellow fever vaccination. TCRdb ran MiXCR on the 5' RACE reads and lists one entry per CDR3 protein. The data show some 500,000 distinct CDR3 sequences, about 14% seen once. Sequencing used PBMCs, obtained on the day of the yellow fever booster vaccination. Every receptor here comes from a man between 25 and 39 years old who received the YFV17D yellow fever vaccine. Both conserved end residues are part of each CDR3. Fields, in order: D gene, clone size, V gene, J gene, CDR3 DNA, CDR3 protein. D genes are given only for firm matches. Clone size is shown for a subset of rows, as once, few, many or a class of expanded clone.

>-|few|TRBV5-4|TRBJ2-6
TGTGCCAGCAGCTTGGGGCGGGACCCAACCACATCTGGGGCCAACGTCCTGACTTTC
CASSLGRDPTTSGANVLTF
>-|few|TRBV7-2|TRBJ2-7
TGTGCCAGCAGCTTATTTGGCGGCTACGAGCAGTACTTC
CASSLFGGYEQYF
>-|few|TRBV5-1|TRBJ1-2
TGCGCCAGCAGCCAGGACGGGTATGGCTACACCTTC
CASSQDGYGYTF
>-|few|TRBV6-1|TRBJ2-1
TGTGCCAGCAGTGAAGCAGTTCAGGTTCGGTTCGAGGGTGAGCAGTTCTTC
CASSEAVQVRFEGEQFF
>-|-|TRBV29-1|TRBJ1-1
TGCAGCGTTTACGGCGCTGAAGCTTTCTTT
CSVYGAEAFF
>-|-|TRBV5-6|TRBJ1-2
TGTGCCAGCAGCTTATCGAAAGATGGCTACACCTTC
CASSLSKDGYTF
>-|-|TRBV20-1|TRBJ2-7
TGCAGTGCTGTTAGTCAGGGTGGATACTACGAGCAGTACTTC
CSAVSQGGYYEQYF
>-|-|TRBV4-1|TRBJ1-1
TGCGCCAGCAGCCAAATCATTCGGGAACATGCTTTCTTT
CASSQIIREHAFF
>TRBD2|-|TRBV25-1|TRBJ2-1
TGTGCCAGCAGTATGCGACAGGGAGACGGGACTAGCGGACAAAGCTCCTACAATGAGCAGTTCTTC
CASSMRQGDGTSGQSSYNEQFF
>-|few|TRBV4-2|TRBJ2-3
TGTGCCAGCAGCCAAGCTACCGCCGTCAGAGGGCCAGATACGCAGTATTTT
CASSQATAVRGPDTQYF
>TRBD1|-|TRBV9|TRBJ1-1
TGTGCCAGCAGCGTAGCGGGACAGCAGAACACTGAAGCTTTCTTT
CASSVAGQQNTEAFF
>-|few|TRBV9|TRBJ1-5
TGTGCCAGCAGCGTAGAAGGGGGACCCCAGCATTTT
CASSVEGGPQHF
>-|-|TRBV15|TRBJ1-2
TGTGCCACCAGCAGAGATGGCTATGGCTACACCTTC
CATSRDGYGYTF
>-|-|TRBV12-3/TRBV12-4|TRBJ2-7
TGTGCCAGCAGTTTCGGGGCAGCGGTGGAGCAGTACTTC
CASSFGAAVEQYF
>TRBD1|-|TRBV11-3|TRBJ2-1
TGTGCCAGCAGCAAAGGCAGGACAGGGGGCATGGATGAGCAGTTCTTC
CASSKGRTGGMDEQFF
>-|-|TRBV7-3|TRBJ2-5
TGTGCCAGCAGCTTAAGCGCAAAAGAGACCCAGTACTTC
CASSLSAKETQYF
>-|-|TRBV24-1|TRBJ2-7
TGTGCCACCAGTGATCCGCGGGGTTACGAGCAGTACTTC
CATSDPRGYEQYF
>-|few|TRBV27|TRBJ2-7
TGTGCCAGCAGTTACGGTTCAACCTACGAGCAGTACTTC
CASSYGSTYEQYF
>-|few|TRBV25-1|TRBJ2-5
TGTGCCAGCAGTGATAGGTGGGACCCGGGGGTTACCGTAGGAGAGACCCAGTACTTC
CASSDRWDPGVTVGETQYF
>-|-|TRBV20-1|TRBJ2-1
TGCAGTAGGGTGGTCGGGAGTAACTCCTACAATGAGCAGTTCTTC
CSRVVGSNSYNEQFF
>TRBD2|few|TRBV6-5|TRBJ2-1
TGTGCCACGACTAGCGGGTGGGAGCAGTTCTTC
CATTSGWEQFF
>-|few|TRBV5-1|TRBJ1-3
TGCGCCAGCAGCTTGGATCCAGGGGGAAACACCATATATTTT
CASSLDPGGNTIYF
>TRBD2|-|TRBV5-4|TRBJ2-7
TGTGCCAGCAGCTTGGCAGTACTAGCGGGACTCTCCTACGAGCAGTACTTC
CASSLAVLAGLSYEQYF
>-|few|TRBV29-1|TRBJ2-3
TGCAGCGTTGGAGAAAGGGGAGATACGCAGTATTTT
CSVGERGDTQYF
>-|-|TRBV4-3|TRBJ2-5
TGCGCCAGCAGCCAAGTCTCAGGGGAGGAGACCCAGTACTTC
CASSQVSGEETQYF
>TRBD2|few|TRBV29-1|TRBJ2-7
TGCAGCGTGAGACCGGGACTAGCGGGAGAAGAGCAGTACTTC
CSVRPGLAGEEQYF
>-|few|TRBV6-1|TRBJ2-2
TGTGCCAGCAGGACCATAGAGAACACCGGGGAGCTGTTTTTT
CASRTIENTGELFF
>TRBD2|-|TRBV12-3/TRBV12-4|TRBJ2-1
TGTGCCAGCACCCAGGGCGGGAGCGGGGATGAGCAGTTCTTC
CASTQGGSGDEQFF
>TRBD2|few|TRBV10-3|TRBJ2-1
TGTGCCATCAGTGAAGTGGGAGGGCTTAGGAATGAGCAGTTCTTC
CAISEVGGLRNEQFF
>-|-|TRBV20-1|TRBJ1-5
TGCAGTGCCCAGGGAGATCCGAATCAGCCCCAGCATTTT
CSAQGDPNQPQHF
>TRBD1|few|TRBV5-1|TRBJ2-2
TGCGCCAGCAGCTCCGGGACAGAAAACACCGGGGAGCTGTTTTTT
CASSSGTENTGELFF
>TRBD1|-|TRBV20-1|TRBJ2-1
TGCAGTGCCAAACCGGGACAGGGTAATCTGTACAATGAGCAGTTCTTC
CSAKPGQGNLYNEQFF
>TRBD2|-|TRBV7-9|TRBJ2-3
TGTGCCAGCAGCTCACCTAGCGGGGCTAGCACAGATACGCAGTATTTT
CASSSPSGASTDTQYF
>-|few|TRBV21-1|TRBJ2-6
TGTGCCAGCAGCACCACGACAGGAAAAAGCTCTGGGGCCAACGTCCTGACTTTC
CASSTTTGKSSGANVLTF
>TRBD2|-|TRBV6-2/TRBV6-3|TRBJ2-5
TGTGCCAGCAGTGATGACCGCGGGACTAGCGGGAGAAATCAAGAGACCCAGTACTTC
CASSDDRGTSGRNQETQYF
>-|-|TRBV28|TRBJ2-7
TGTGCCAGCAGTTTTGGCCCTAGCTCCTACGAGCAGTACTTC
CASSFGPSSYEQYF
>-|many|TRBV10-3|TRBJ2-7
TGTGCCAGCGGACAGCTATACGAGCAGTACTTC
CASGQLYEQYF
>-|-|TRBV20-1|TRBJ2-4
TGCAGTGCTAGGTCGGAACAACTAGCCAAAAACATTCAGTACTTC
CSARSEQLAKNIQYF
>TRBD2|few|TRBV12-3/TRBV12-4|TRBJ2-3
TGTGCCAGCAGTTTCCGTCCCGGGACTAGCGGGAGAGATACGCAGTATTTT
CASSFRPGTSGRDTQYF
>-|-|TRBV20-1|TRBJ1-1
TGCAGTGCTAGTTTGGGGGGTCAAGGAGCTTTCTTT
CSASLGGQGAFF
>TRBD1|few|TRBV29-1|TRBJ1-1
TGCAGCGTCGAAAGGATCACAGGGGCCGAAGCTTTCTTT
CSVERITGAEAFF